This paragraph covers one TCR beta chain sequence. What it binds is unknown. TCR beta CDR3 regions were amplified from RNA transcripts. A set of HTBI primers served as the primers for a first-round RT-PCR of the TCR CDR3. TCRdb processed the multiplex PCR reads anew with MiXCR; each CDR3 protein has one entry. The sample has 350,000 or so distinct CDR3 sequences, 17% seen once. The source of the sample is a study of T cells in Graves' hyperthyroidism and ophthalmopathy. Broader study findings: It was a median about seven months before onset that the model predicted ophthalmopathy.

The CDR3 is made up of 15 amino acids. The germline gives CDR1 LNHDA, CDR2 SQIVND (reference sequence). The V end lost 6 bases, the J end lost 0 bases, and 15 bases lay between the germline ends. PBMCs stemmed from around 9.3 ml fresh peripheral blood. Sequencing used blood. This chain links TRBV19 with TRBJ2-7, with D unresolved. The sequence was obtained from a woman in her twenties or thirties with Graves' hyperthyroidism that later progressed to Graves' ophthalmopathy. This CDR3 is CASSTSGPSSYEQYF. Here the CDR3 DNA reads TGTGCCAGTAGCACCTCCGGACCGAGCTCCTACGAGCAGTACTTC.